This passage covers 2 T cell receptor beta chains from one sample sequenced in a study of OX40 agonist ivuxolimab in advanced cancers. To prepare the library, the immunoSEQ multiplex PCR assay was applied. The clones in this table, taken by TCRdb from immuneACCESS, are in-frame only. Not every clone is retained; where verified, under half of the shortfall comes from an unresolved V gene, and the cause of the rest is unknown. This sample gives around 32,000 clones in total; about nine tenths of them show up just once. The ten largest clones capture around 24% of the sample. Here the sequenced sample was CD4+ or CD8+ T cells sorted from blood, taken in a trial of the OX40 agonist ivuxolimab. The receptors were sampled from an adult with an advanced solid tumor such as melanoma, head and neck, liver or kidney cancer.

The rearrangement uses TRBV4-1 and TRBJ1-6; no reliable D call. The length of the CDR3 is 16 residues. Deletions cut 0 bases from V and 0 bases from J, with 6 bases between. Per germline, CDR1 MGHRA and CDR2 YSYEKL. The CDR3 is CASSQEGSSYNSPLHF. The CDR3 DNA reads TGCGCCAGCAGCCAAGAAGGGAGCTCCTATAATTCACCCCTCCACTTT.

The rearrangement uses TRBV6-5 and TRBJ1-1; D possibly corresponds to TRBD1 (6 bases). This CDR3 comprises 14 residues. From germline, CDR1 is MNHEY and CDR2 SVGAGI. Trimming removed 6 bases from V and 0 bases from J, with 11 bases in between. CDR3 sequence: CASSPGQMNTEAFF. In DNA, the CDR3 is TGTGCCAGCAGCCCCGGACAGATGAACACTGAAGCTTTCTTT.